This TCR beta chain was documented in a study of blood T cells in healthy people across ages. The CDR3 totals 14 residues. The V and J ends lost 4 bases and 7 bases respectively, with 16 bases between them. Germline assignment: CDR1 SGHTA and CDR2 FQGNSA. Together with a sample-barcoded 5' primer, a J-beta primer mix was included in a second PCR lasting about 7 to 11 cycles. MiXCR, applied by TCRdb to the 5' RACE reads, yields one record per CDR3 protein. The sample records some 640,000 distinct CDR3 sequences, around 48% being singletons. Study results and limitations: Per million T cells, TCR beta diversity dropped about linearly as age rose.

This clonotype was seen repeatedly, ten times or more. Its antigen remains unknown. The clonotype was recovered from a woman aged 60 to 75 in good health. Sequenced input: blood. The V and J genes are TRBV7-2 and TRBJ1-2; TRBD1 is a possible D gene (5 bases). For the CDR3, the DNA is TGTGCCAGCAGCTCCCGGGGCAGGATTGGTGGCTACACCTTC. Its protein is CASSSRGRIGGYTF.